Only one count was recorded for the clone carrying this T cell receptor beta chain. 60 Vbeta and 13 Jbeta primers were used in PCR. TCRdb keeps only in-frame clones here, not all; method: immunoSEQ multiplex PCR. The sample has approximately 120,000 clones; over 70% are singletons. This record comes from a study of cytomegalovirus exposure and HLA in healthy donors. The V and J ends lost 5 bases and 8 bases, in that order; junction bases with no gene match: 8. The CDR3 contains 15 residues. The V gene's germline CDR1 is SGHTA and CDR2 FQGNSA. The receptor was derived from a woman between 50 and 59 years old in good health and CMV-seronegative. The rearrangement joins TRBV7-2 to TRBJ2-3; TRBD1 matches at 12 bases. Sequencing was performed on PBMCs. CDR3 in amino acids: CASSRDRGRVGTQYF. The CDR3 DNA sequence: TGTGCCAGCAGCCGGGACAGGGGGCGAGTCGGTACGCAGTATTTT.